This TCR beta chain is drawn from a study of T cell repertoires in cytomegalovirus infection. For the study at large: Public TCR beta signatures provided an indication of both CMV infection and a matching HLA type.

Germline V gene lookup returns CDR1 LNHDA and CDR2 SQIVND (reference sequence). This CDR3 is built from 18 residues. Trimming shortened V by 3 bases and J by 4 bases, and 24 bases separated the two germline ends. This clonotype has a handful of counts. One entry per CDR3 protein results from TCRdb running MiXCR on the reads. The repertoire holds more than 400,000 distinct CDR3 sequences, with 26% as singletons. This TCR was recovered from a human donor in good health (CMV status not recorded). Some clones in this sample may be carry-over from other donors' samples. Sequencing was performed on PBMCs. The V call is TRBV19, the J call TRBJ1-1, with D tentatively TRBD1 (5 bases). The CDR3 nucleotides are TGTGCCAGTAGTATGAGGGTTGTAAGGGGCCATTCGGGCACTGAAGCTTTCTTT. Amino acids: CASSMRVVRGHSGTEAFF.